This T cell receptor beta chain was identified in a study of cytomegalovirus exposure and HLA in healthy donors. Across the whole study: There were some 400 genotyped donors. Of these, 81% fell in the genetic ancestry cluster associated with self-reported Caucasian donors.

CDR3 length: 13 residues. The germline CDR1 and CDR2 sequences are SSHAT and FNYEAQ (reference sequence). With 60 Vbeta and 13 Jbeta primers, the PCR was carried out. Sequencing was performed with immunoSEQ multiplex PCR; in TCRdb, only in-frame clones are kept and a portion is missing. The data hold 150,000 or so clones, with around 73% observed a single time. As for this clone: Compared with germline, one end of the junction differs, possibly owing to a read error.

This sequence originates from a woman between 18 and 29 years old in good health and CMV-seronegative. The rearrangement links TRBV7-7 to TRBJ2-1; the match to TRBD1 covers 9 bases. The specimen was PBMCs. This chain's CDR3 is CASSPGQGNEQFF. As DNA, the CDR3 is TGTGCTAGCAGCCCGGGACAGGGCAATGAGCAGTTCTTC.